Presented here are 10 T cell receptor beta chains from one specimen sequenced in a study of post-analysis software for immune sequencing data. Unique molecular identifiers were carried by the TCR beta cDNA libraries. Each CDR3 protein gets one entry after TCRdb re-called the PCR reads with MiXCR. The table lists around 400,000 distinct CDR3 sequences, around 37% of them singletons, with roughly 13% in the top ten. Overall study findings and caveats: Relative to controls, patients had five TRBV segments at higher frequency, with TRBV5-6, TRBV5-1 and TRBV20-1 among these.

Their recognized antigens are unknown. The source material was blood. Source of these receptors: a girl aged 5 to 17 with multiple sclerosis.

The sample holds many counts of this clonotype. This CDR3 is CASSLRDRGTYEQYF. The CDR3 nucleotides read TGTGCCAGCAGTCTCCGGGACAGGGGGACCTACGAGCAGTACTTC. The J gene is TRBJ2-7, the V gene TRBV12-3 or TRBV12-4; 11 bases are a match to TRBD1. CDR3 size: 15 residues. J lost 2 bases, V lost 5 bases, and 5 bases had no gene match.

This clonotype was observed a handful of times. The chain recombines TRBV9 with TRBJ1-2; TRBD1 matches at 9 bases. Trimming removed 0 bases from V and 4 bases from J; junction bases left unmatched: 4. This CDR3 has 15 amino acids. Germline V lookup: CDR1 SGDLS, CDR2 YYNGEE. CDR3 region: CASSVDGQGFYGYTF. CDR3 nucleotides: TGTGCCAGCAGCGTAGATGGACAGGGGTTCTATGGCTACACCTTC.

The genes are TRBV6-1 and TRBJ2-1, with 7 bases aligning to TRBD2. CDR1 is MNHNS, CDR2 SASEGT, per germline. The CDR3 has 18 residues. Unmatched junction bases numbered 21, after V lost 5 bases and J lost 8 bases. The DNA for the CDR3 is TGTGCCAGCAGTCCCATTCTCGTAGCGGGTTCCATGGGGGATGAGCAGTTCTTC. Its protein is CASSPILVAGSMGDEQFF.

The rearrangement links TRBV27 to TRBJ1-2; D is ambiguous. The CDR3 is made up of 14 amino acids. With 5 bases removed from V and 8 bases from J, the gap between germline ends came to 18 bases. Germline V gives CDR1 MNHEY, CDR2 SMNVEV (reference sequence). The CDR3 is CASSKATQEGGYTF. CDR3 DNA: TGTGCCAGCAGTAAGGCAACCCAAGAAGGGGGCTACACCTTC.

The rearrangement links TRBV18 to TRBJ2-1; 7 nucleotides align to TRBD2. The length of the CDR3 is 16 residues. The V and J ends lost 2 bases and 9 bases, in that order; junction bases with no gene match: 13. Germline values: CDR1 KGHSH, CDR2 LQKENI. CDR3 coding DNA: TGTGCCAGCTCACCATCCGGGAGGTTGGTTCAGGTTGAGCAGTTCTTC. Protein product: CASSPSGRLVQVEQFF.

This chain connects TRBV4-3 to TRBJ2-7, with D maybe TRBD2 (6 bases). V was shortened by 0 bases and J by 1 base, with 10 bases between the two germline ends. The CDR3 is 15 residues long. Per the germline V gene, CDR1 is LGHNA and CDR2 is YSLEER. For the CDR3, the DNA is TGCGCCAGCAGCCAAGAGGCGGGGCTTTCCTACGAGCAGTACTTC. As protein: CASSQEAGLSYEQYF.

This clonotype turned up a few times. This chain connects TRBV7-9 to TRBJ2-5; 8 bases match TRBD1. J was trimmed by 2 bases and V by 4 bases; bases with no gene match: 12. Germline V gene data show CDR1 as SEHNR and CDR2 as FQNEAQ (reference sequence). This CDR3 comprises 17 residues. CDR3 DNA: TGTGCCAGCAGCTCATCAGGACAGGGCACGAAGCAAGAGACCCAGTACTTC. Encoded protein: CASSSSGQGTKQETQYF.

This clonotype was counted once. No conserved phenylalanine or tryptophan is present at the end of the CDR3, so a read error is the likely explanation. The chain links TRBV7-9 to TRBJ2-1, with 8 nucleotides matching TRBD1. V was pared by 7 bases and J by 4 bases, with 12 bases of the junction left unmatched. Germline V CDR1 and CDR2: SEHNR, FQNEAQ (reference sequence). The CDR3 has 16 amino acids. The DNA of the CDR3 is TGTGCCAGCACCGACGAGACAGGGGCGATGTACAATGAGCAGTTCTCC. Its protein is CASTDETGAMYNEQFS.

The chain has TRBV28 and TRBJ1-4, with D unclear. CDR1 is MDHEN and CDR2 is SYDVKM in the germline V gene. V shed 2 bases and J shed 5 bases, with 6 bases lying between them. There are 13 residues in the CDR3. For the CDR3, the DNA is TGTGCCAGCAGTTTAGGCGGGAATGAAAAACTGTTTTTT. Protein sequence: CASSLGGNEKLFF.

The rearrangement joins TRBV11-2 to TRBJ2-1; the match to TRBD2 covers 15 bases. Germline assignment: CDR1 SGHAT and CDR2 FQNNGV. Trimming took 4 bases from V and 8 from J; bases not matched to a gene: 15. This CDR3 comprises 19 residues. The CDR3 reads CASSSQRTSGGAWVYEQFF. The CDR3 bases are TGTGCCAGCAGCTCCCAACGGACTAGCGGGGGGGCATGGGTCTATGAGCAGTTCTTC. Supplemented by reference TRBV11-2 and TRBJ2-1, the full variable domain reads EAGVAQSPRYKIIEKRQSVAFWCNPISGHATLYWYQQILGQGPKLLIQFQNNGVVDDSQLPKDRFSAERLKGVDSTLKIQPAKLEDSAVYLCASSSQRTSGGAWVYEQFFGPGTRLTVL.